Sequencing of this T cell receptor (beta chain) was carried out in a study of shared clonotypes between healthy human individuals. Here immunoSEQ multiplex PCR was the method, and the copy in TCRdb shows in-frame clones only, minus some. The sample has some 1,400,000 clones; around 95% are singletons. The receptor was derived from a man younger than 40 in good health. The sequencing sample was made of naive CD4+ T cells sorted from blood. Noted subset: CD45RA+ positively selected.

This chain's CDR3 is CASSLSSDNEQFF. The CDR3 DNA is TGTGCCAGCAGCTTATCCAGTGACAATGAGCAGTTCTTC. The chain has TRBV11-3 and TRBJ2-1, with D hard to call. This CDR3 is built from 13 residues. Trimming stripped 2 bases from V and 5 bases from J, with 7 bases between. Germline lookup yields CDR1 SGHNT and CDR2 YENEEA.